This T cell receptor beta chain was captured in a study of cytomegalovirus exposure and HLA in healthy donors (TCRdb year 2017). Background on the whole study: An earlier analysis of more than 550 of the donors reported 276 Gb of sequence data and some 110 million unique TCR beta sequences obtained from roughly 180 million T cells. HLA typing covered class I and class II loci at four-digit resolution. Because of strong linkage in the cohort, roughly 5 DR-DQ haplotypes were treated as single units for association and clustering. Among a few hundred genotyped donors of the cohort, an average of approximately 230,000 unique TCR beta nucleotide sequences were sequenced per donor, roughly 20% of them non-productive. Genome-wide SNP genotypes for about 60% of the roughly 700 donors were used in a later genetic analysis, which treated that subset as a discovery cohort. The study was designed to test whether signatures of past pathogen exposure could be identified by cataloging public T cell receptors. All discovery cohort repertoires had been generated on a single sequencing platform. An earlier analysis of 587 of the donors used high-throughput TCR beta sequencing to judge whether each TCR beta V gene segment behaved as functional or pseudogenic. The study profiled the T cell repertoires of hundreds of subjects by immunosequencing and related them to cytomegalovirus serostatus. To predict cytomegalovirus infection status, the study brought together high-throughput TCR immunosequencing, statistical association of individual TCRs with disease status, and machine learning. Among the 398 genotyped donors, around 81% belonged to the genetic ancestry cluster associated with self-reported Caucasian donors. Approximately 300 gigabases of sequencing data and tens of millions of unique TCR sequences made up an early release that covered over 550 HLA-typed donors. Along with the approximately 700-subject first cohort, a separate validation cohort of over a hundred different subjects was used. The later analysis used no new phenotypic data to find candidate immune exposures, relying instead on TCR beta sequences and their occurrence across donors. The number of typed donors differed by locus: roughly 629-640 for A, B, C, DRB1 and DQB1; some 500 for DQA1; around 610 for DPA1; and about 450 for DPB1. Donor age, sex, ethnicity and CMV serostatus were collected together with the repertoire data. A later analysis re-analyzed previously published TCR beta repertoires from 666 donors and added high-resolution HLA genotyping to study TCR occurrence patterns.

The study at large found these results: The study gave a list of around 170 TCR beta chains associated with cytomegalovirus. The authors suggested that the approach could potentially be extended to other disease states and immunological phenotypes. In a later analysis, around 17,000 TCR beta sequences were associated with specific HLA alleles at a false discovery rate of 0.05. In both the original and validation cohorts, the classifier was reported to diagnose cytomegalovirus status with high specificity and sensitivity. Most CMV-associated TCR beta chains appeared to be HLA-restricted in a later analysis, and the HLA associations seemed to be driven largely by CMV exposure. A further reported finding was that TCR beta sequences accurately predicted the HLA-A and HLA-B alleles for most subjects in the first cohort. Roughly uniform sequencing depth across donors was assumed in presence/absence analyses, although this assumption may not hold. For the cohort, immune exposure information was limited to CMV serostatus. Some IMGT-functional V segments, including TRBV6-2 and TRBV6-3, could not be told apart with the 87-base-pair reads, so those segments were excluded. In an earlier analysis of 587 of the donors, most TCR beta V segments appeared in productive rearrangements about 90% or about 30% of the time, broadly matching IMGT annotations. Because some donors lacked HLA typing at each locus, the association tests relied only on the typed subset. Most TCR sequences were seen in very few donors, while some public TCRs were found in many individuals. A group of highly shared sequence variants was considered likely to be a technical artifact of the sequencing pipeline. An association between a missense DCLRE1C variant and V-gene and J-gene trimming of TCR beta chains was found in a later genetic analysis and replicated in an independent cohort. Compared with the approximately 670-donor mean, donors in an Asian-associated ancestry cluster had fewer N-insertions in productive TCRs, according to a later genetic analysis. Correlated functional status among segregating V segments might be attributable to linkage disequilibrium, but an unknown experimental factor could not be ruled out. In a later analysis, HLA-associated TCR beta chains showed more clonal expansion and lower generation probabilities than non-associated chains that were equally common. When HLA alleles, especially DR and DQ, strongly co-occurred, TCR associations were difficult to assign to individual alleles. Several of the top co-occurrence clusters appeared to be linked to parvovirus B19, influenza, CMV and Epstein-Barr virus, according to a later analysis. Only TCR beta chains were sequenced in this cohort, and the absence of alpha or paired-chain data limited detectable features. In vitro tests confirmed that a few of the cytomegalovirus-associated TCR beta chains recognize cytomegalovirus antigens. In a later analysis, the rate of TCR association differed among HLA loci, with DRB1 alleles having the most associated TCRs and HLA-C alleles having the fewest. Because counts were too low, roughly 18 rarely observed V segments, including chromosome 9 orphons, were left out of the earlier analysis of a few hundred of the donors.

The CDR1 and CDR2 encoded by the germline V gene (reference sequence) are MNHNY and SVGAGI. For this chain, trimming is 10 bases at the V end and 2 bases at the J end, and the number of junction bases without a gene match is 5. Taken from cysteine to phenylalanine, the CDR3 has 14 residues. The DNA shown is the 42-base CDR3, in frame from base 1. The library was prepared using the immunoSEQ multiplex PCR assay. A mixture of 60 forward primers for TCR Vbeta segments and 13 reverse primers for TCR Jbeta segments was used in the multiplex PCR. The CDR3 region of rearranged TCR beta genes was amplified from genomic DNA with a multiplex PCR assay. The amplified TCR beta libraries were sequenced on the Illumina HiSeq System as 87-base-pair reads. The study's own analysis went as follows. A later analysis counted about 76 million unique TCR beta chains across the 640 or so repertoires, and roughly 10 million of these chains were shared by at least two donors. A nearest-neighbor algorithm error-corrected the raw reads and collapsed the reads into unique sequences, merging closely related sequences to remove PCR and sequencing errors. V, D and J gene segments were assigned by aligning CDR3 sequences to IMGT reference sequences. For a sequence to be retained, a match of at least six nucleotides to both a V gene segment and a J gene segment was required. Rearrangements were classified as productive when the CDR3 lacked stop codons and remained in frame with V and J, and all other rearrangements were classified as non-productive. CDR3 was defined by IMGT convention, running from the second conserved V-encoded cysteine to the conserved J-encoded phenylalanine. In an earlier analysis of around 540 of the donors, sequences lacking an unambiguous match to a single V gene segment were excluded. An earlier analysis of 500 to 700 of the donors classified V segments as functional when productive rearrangements were above 56.7% and as segregating when the standard deviation between donors was above 5%. A statistical classification framework was developed to diagnose cytomegalovirus status using the catalog of TCR beta chain sequences. In a later analysis, V and J genes were assigned by comparing TCR nucleotide sequences against IMGT/GENE-DB human TR gene sequences. Using the TCRdist pipeline, a later analysis assigned CDR3 sequences along with most-parsimonious VDJ recombination scenarios. In a later analysis, every TCR beta chain was defined by the combination of its CDR3 amino acid sequence and its V-gene family, and reads without a unique V-gene family were dropped. A later analysis removed several hundred highly shared, low-generation-probability nucleotide sequences to deal with suspected cross-contamination and a sequencing artifact. A later analysis calculated a clonal expansion index for each public chain from normalized within-repertoire ranks of inferred template counts. In a later analysis, generation probabilities were computed using a VDJ recombination model fitted to out-of-frame rearrangements, and the results were checked against IGoR. Hypergeometric tests were used in a later analysis to score TCR-TCR, TCR-HLA and TCR-CMV co-occurrence, with a repertoire-size bias correction applied to the TCR pairs. A later analysis estimated false discovery rates by permuting HLA or CMV assignments 20 times. A later analysis grouped co-occurring TCRs with DBSCAN, adding TCRdist sequence similarity when clustering within HLA-allele-positive subsets. For co-occurrence clustering, repertoires with fewer than 30,000 or more than 120,000 public chains were excluded, along with 4 to 6 repertoires with anomalous nucleotide sharing. TCRdb provides this immuneACCESS table in a form limited to in-frame rearrangements. Some clones are lacking; in checked studies, under half of them reflect an unresolved V gene, and why the rest are absent is not known. V, J and clone size are taken as reported in that table, and D and trimming were inferred from the DNA itself. Counted in this sample were about 250,000 clones; 70% to 90% of them appeared once. The ten top clones hold 0.2% to 0.25% of the sample.

The cohort consisted of approximately 670 healthy bone marrow donors. All cohort members were sampled while nominally healthy, although unrecorded immune exposures were likely present. The donor was CMV seronegative and was included in the group of about 350 seronegative cohort members. Each donor provided a peripheral blood sample, and peripheral blood mononuclear cells were used for TCR beta sequencing. The Qiagen DNeasy Blood Extraction Kit was used to extract genomic DNA from the blood cell samples. Details on this clone: Its recognized antigen is unknown. Per-nucleotide qualities are absent, and no much larger clonotype sits a single base away.

Specimen: PBMCs. This sequence was found in a girl aged 2-9 years in good health and CMV-seronegative. The sequence links TRBV6-6 to TRBJ2-5, with TRBD2 identical over 12 junction bases. The bases read TGTGCCACCCTAGCGGGGGGGAGACAAGAGACCCAGTACTTC. Protein translation: CATLAGGRQETQYF.